This T cell receptor (beta chain) was documented in a study of shared clonotypes between healthy human individuals. Study observations and caveats: What naive subsets generally showed was a larger estimated richness than memory subsets showed. Generation probabilities of non-shared clonotypes were lower (relative to those shared by all four donors).

V lost 2 bases and J 5 bases, leaving 7 bases between the germline ends. The V gene's germline CDR1 is MDHEN and CDR2 SYDVKM. CDR3 length: 13 residues. Some 29,000 T cell genomes (approximately 180 ng DNA) went into each sorted-subset replicate. Using immunoSEQ multiplex PCR, the repertoire was profiled, and TCRdb retains in-frame clones only, with some absent. The table shows about 1.4 million clones, with around 95% occurring only once. For this clone: Its antigen is still unknown.

J is TRBJ1-5 and V is TRBV28, with D hard to call. The material sequenced was naive CD4+ T cells sorted from blood. Subset reported: CD45RA+ positively selected. The receptor was isolated from a young man in good health. The CDR3 protein is CASSLTAHQPQHF. CDR3 nucleotide sequence: TGTGCCAGCAGTTTAACTGCCCATCAGCCCCAGCATTTT. Complete variable domain (other parts from reference TRBV28 and TRBJ1-5): DVKVTQSSRYLVKRTGEKVFLECVQDMDHENMFWYRQDPGLGLRLIYFSYDVKMKEKGDIPEGYSVSREKKERFSLILESASTNQTSMYLCASSLTAHQPQHFGDGTRLSIL.